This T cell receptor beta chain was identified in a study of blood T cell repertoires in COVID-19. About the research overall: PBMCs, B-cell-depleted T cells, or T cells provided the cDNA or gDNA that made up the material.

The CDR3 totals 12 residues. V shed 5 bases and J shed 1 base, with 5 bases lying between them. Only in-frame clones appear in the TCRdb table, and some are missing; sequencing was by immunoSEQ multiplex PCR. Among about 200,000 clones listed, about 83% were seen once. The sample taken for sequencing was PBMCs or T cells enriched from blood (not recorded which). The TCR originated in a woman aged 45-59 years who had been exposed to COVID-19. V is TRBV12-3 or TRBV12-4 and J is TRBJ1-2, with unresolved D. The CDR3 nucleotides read TGTGCCAGCAGTGAGGGTAACTATGGCTACACCTTC. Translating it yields CASSEGNYGYTF.